These 25 T cell receptor beta chains were sequenced from one sample in a study of graft-versus-host responses after intestinal transplantation. Plating of 200,000 CFSE-labeled responder cells was done together with 200,000 irradiated, violet-dye-labeled stimulator cells. Produced via immunoSEQ multiplex PCR; TCRdb's table is partial and in-frame only. Found here are roughly 20,000 clones, about 45% of them singletons; the top ten hold around 1.4%. The specimen comprised alloreactive CD8+ T cells from a mixed lymphocyte reaction culture, sampled before transplantation. Subset of the sample: CFSE-low proliferating T cells sorted from roughly six-day pre-transplant mixed lymphocyte reaction (GvH or HvG direction). Every receptor here comes from a human patient who was an organ donor for intestinal transplantation.

The chain links TRBV9 to TRBJ2-2; 11 bases agree with TRBD2. The CDR3 spans 14 residues. The junction had 5 bases not matched to a gene; V was cut back by 7 bases and J by 6 bases. Germline V gene sequence: CDR1 SGDLS, CDR2 YYNGEE. CDR3 DNA: TGTGCCAGCTCTCTAGCGGGAGGTGCCGGGGAGCTGTTTTTT. It encodes CASSLAGGAGELFF.

Only a few counts were recorded for this clone. The chain carries TRBV30 and TRBJ1-3; D remains unclear. The CDR3 is 13 residues long. Germline CDR1 reads GTSNPN; CDR2 reads SVGIG (reference sequence). V lost 6 bases and J lost 2, with 11 bases in between. For the CDR3, the DNA is TGTGCCTGTCCGGCGGGAACTGGAAACACCATATATTTT. This gives the protein CACPAGTGNTIYF.

This sequence joins TRBV6-5 and TRBJ2-7; TRBD1 is a possible D gene (7 bases). V dropped 9 bases and J dropped 4 bases, with 16 bases sitting between them. The CDR3 totals 13 residues. Germline V lookup: CDR1 MNHEY, CDR2 SVGAGI. Written as DNA, the CDR3 is TGTGCCAGATTTTGCAGGGGGGCTTACGAGCAGTACTTC. Its protein product is CARFCRGAYEQYF.

The gene calls are TRBV6-5 and TRBJ1-2; D is unclear. Deletions cut 2 bases from V and 4 bases from J, with 8 bases between. The CDR3 consists of 13 residues. CDR1 is MNHEY and CDR2 is SVGAGI in the germline V gene. CDR3 region: CASSYGFSYGYTF. The CDR3 DNA follows: TGTGCCAGCAGTTACGGGTTTAGCTATGGCTACACCTTC.

By sample share, this clone is medium-sized. The rearrangement uses TRBV2 and TRBJ2-7; D tentatively fits TRBD1 or TRBD2 (5 bases each). The CDR3 runs to 12 residues. Trimming took off 7 bases at V and 5 bases at J, with 12 bases between the two ends. Germline CDR1 reads SNHLY; CDR2 reads FYNNEI. CDR3 nucleotides: TGTGCCAGCACGGGGCAGGAAGACGAGCAGTACTTC. It translates to CASTGQEDEQYF.

The chain couples TRBV4-2 to TRBJ2-7, with 9 bases that match TRBD2. Unmatched junction bases numbered 11, after V lost 7 bases and J lost 7 bases. CDR3 size: 14 residues. Germline V CDR1 and CDR2: LGHNA, YNFKEQ. The CDR3 DNA sequence: TGTGCCAGCACCAAAATGGGGCTAGCGGGGGAGCAGTACTTC. Its protein is CASTKMGLAGEQYF.

This clone was recorded a few times. The chain couples TRBV9 to TRBJ2-5; D might be TRBD1 (6 bases). CDR1 and CDR2 (germline): SGDLS, YYNGEE. The germline V and J ends were trimmed by 3 bases and 2 bases, with 11 bases remaining between them. The CDR3 consists of 14 residues. Here the CDR3 reads CASSAGTQQETQYF. The CDR3 DNA reads TGTGCCAGCAGCGCCGGGACACAACAAGAGACCCAGTACTTC.

In its sample, this clone was seen a few times. This chain connects TRBV2 to TRBJ1-1; D remains unclear. Trimming left V 2 bases short and J 10 bases short, with 11 bases between. The V gene's germline CDR1 is SNHLY and CDR2 FYNNEI. The CDR3 runs 12 residues. The CDR3 region is CASSEPFNPAFF. The CDR3 coding sequence is TGTGCCAGCAGTGAACCCTTCAACCCAGCTTTCTTT.

As for this clone: Given a far larger clone just one base away, this is likely a sequencing read error. Other nucleotide sequences from this sample produce the same CDR3. The chain carries TRBV5-6 and TRBJ2-7; D is unresolved. Germline V CDR1 and CDR2: SGHDT, YYEEEE. The germline V and J ends were trimmed by 0 bases and 3 bases, with 13 bases remaining between them. The CDR3 runs 15 residues. CDR3 residues: CASSLGVGGHYEQYF. CDR3 coding DNA: TGTGCCAGCAGCTTGGGAGTAGGTGGCCACTACGAGCAGTACTTC.

V gene TRBV5-1 combines with J gene TRBJ2-7; 16 nucleotides align to TRBD2. The V gene's germline CDR1 is SGHRS and CDR2 YFSETQ. Trimming at V came to 3 bases and at J to 3 bases, leaving 15 bases not matched to a gene. This CDR3 contains 20 residues. CDR3 amino acids: CASSYPSEGTSGRGLYEQYF. Written as DNA, the CDR3 is TGCGCCAGCAGCTACCCCTCGGAAGGGACTAGCGGGAGGGGGCTCTACGAGCAGTACTTC.

This clone is judged medium-sized. CDR3 nucleotide sequence: TGTGCCAGCAGCCCAGGGGGCGGAAGGTTGGGCGAGCAGTACTTC. This codes for CASSPGGGRLGEQYF. This chain links TRBV7-9 with TRBJ2-7; 8 nucleotides align to TRBD1. The ends lost 5 bases at V and 6 bases at J; junction bases unmatched: 12. The length of the CDR3 is 15 residues. The germline CDR1 and CDR2 sequences are SEHNR and FQNEAQ (reference sequence).

The chain employs TRBV28 and TRBJ1-2; D not certain. The CDR3 runs 11 residues. Germline-derived CDR1 and CDR2 are MDHEN and SYDVKM. V lost 0 bases and J lost 6, with 2 bases in between. The CDR3 DNA is TGTGCCAGCAGTTTATGGGATGGCTACACCTTC. It specifies CASSLWDGYTF.

The chain combines TRBV18 with TRBJ2-3; 8 bases are a match to TRBD2. The CDR3 loop spans 15 amino acids. Germline trimming cut 2 bases from V and 6 bases from J; bases unmatched to any gene: 7. Germline assignment: CDR1 KGHSH and CDR2 LQKENI. CDR3 residues: CASSPVNGRADTQYF. For the CDR3, the DNA is TGTGCCAGCTCACCAGTGAACGGGAGGGCGGATACGCAGTATTTT.

The V call is TRBV6-1, the J call TRBJ1-2, with 8 bases lining up with TRBD1. Germline CDR1 and CDR2: MNHNS and SASEGT. This CDR3 is built from 14 residues. The V and J ends lost 6 bases and 3 bases, in that order; junction bases with no gene match: 6. The CDR3 here is CASRPRTGHYGYTF. DNA of the CDR3: TGTGCCAGCAGGCCACGGACAGGGCACTATGGCTACACCTTC.

This clone was picked up a small number of times. This chain links TRBV7-3 with TRBJ2-3; no clear D. Deletions cut 4 bases from V and 4 bases from J, with 9 bases between. The CDR3 loop spans 13 amino acids. CDR1 SGHTA and CDR2 FQGTGA come from the germline V gene. CDR3 sequence: CASSSSLPDTQYF. Here the CDR3 DNA reads TGTGCCAGCAGCTCCTCCCTTCCAGATACGCAGTATTTT.

In its sample, this clone was seen a few times. This chain links TRBV7-8 with TRBJ2-7; 7 bases match TRBD2. CDR3 length equals 14 residues. V lost 0 bases, J lost 3 bases, and 2 bases stayed unmatched. Germline V gene lookup returns CDR1 SGHVS and CDR2 FQNEAQ. CDR3 nucleotide sequence: TGTGCCAGCAGCTTAGCCCTAGCGGACTACGAGCAGTACTTC. This encodes CASSLALADYEQYF.

This clone was seen once. CDR3 sequence: CASSLGGIGETQYF. The CDR3 nucleotides read TGCGCCAGCAGCTTGGGAGGGATCGGGGAGACCCAGTACTTC. This chain links TRBV5-1 with TRBJ2-5, with D possibly TRBD2 on 5 matching bases. The V gene's germline CDR1 is SGHRS and CDR2 YFSETQ. There are 14 residues in the CDR3. V lost 0 bases and J 5 bases, leaving 11 bases between the germline ends. The full variable domain, in which reference TRBV5-1 and TRBJ2-5 provide the parts outside the CDR3, is KAGVTQTPRYLIKTRGQQVTLSCSPISGHRSVSWYQQTPGQGLQFLFEYFSETQRNKGNFPGRFSGRQFSNSRSEMNVSTLELGDSALYLCASSLGGIGETQYFGPGTRLLVL.

The rearrangement uses TRBV6-6 and TRBJ2-2, with D uncertain. Germline CDR1 is MNHNY and CDR2 is SVGAGI (reference sequence). CDR3 length equals 12 residues. The germline V and J ends were trimmed by 6 bases and 6 bases, with 8 bases remaining between them. The CDR3 DNA is TGTGCCAGCAGCCGCCCCGCCGGGGAGCTGTTTTTT. This gives the protein CASSRPAGELFF.

In the case of this clone: The junction differs from germline at one of its ends, possibly a read error. The chain joins TRBV7-7 to TRBJ2-5; D is possibly TRBD1 (5 bases). The germline gives CDR1 SSHAT, CDR2 FNYEAQ (reference sequence). This CDR3 has 16 residues. CDR3 in amino acids: CASSLSSAGLQETQYF. The CDR3 DNA reads TGTGCTAGCAGCTTATCTTCGGCAGGGTTGCAAGAGACCCAGTACTTC.

This clone was detected a few times. V and J are TRBV19 and TRBJ2-7, with D tentatively TRBD1 or TRBD2 (5 bases each). The V end was cut by 3 bases, the J end by 4 bases, with 7 bases between. Looked up from germline, CDR1 is LNHDA and CDR2 is SQIVND (reference sequence). This CDR3 contains 12 residues. This chain's CDR3 is CASSMGDYEQYF. The CDR3 bases are TGTGCCAGTAGTATGGGGGATTACGAGCAGTACTTC.

The gene calls are TRBV27 and TRBJ2-1; D is possibly TRBD2 (5 bases). The germline CDR1 and CDR2 sequences are MNHEY and SMNVEV (reference sequence). The CDR3 consists of 16 residues. Trimming shortened V by 5 bases and J by 2 bases, and 16 bases separated the two germline ends. The CDR3 nucleotides read TGTGCCAGCAGTCCCCCGAGACTACCAGCCTACAATGAGCAGTTCTTC. It specifies CASSPPRLPAYNEQFF.

This clone was counted a few times. The J gene is TRBJ2-7, the V gene TRBV2; 11 nucleotides line up with TRBD2. Germline assignment: CDR1 SNHLY and CDR2 FYNNEI. The J segment lost 2 bases and the V segment lost 6 bases, leaving 3 bases of the junction unmatched. The length of the CDR3 is 14 residues. The CDR3 DNA follows: TGTGCCAGCAGCTTAGCGGGAGGGACCTACGAGCAGTACTTC. It yields the protein CASSLAGGTYEQYF.

This clone appeared a few times. The chain carries TRBV11-2 and TRBJ2-7; D is uncertain. Germline V gene data show CDR1 as SGHAT and CDR2 as FQNNGV. Trimming removed 1 base at V and 6 bases at J, with 7 bases between. The CDR3 totals 12 residues. CDR3 protein: CASSLGGIEQYF. In DNA, the CDR3 is TGTGCCAGCAGCTTAGGGGGAATCGAGCAGTACTTC.

This clone was found once. The CDR3 DNA sequence: TGTGCCAGCATGTGGGCTGGGGCGGACTATGGCTACACCTTC. Translated, it gives CASMWAGADYGYTF. The chain couples TRBV21-1 to TRBJ1-2; the DNA was not compared with TRBD1, the D call given in the table. TRBV21-1 is tagged as a pseudogene. CDR3 size: 14 residues.

This chain links TRBV27 with TRBJ2-7; D gene uncertain. Between the trimmed V and J ends, which lost 2 bases and 0 bases, there was a span of 5 bases. Per germline, CDR1 MNHEY and CDR2 SMNVEV (reference sequence). The CDR3 has 13 amino acids. The CDR3 nucleotides read TGTGCCAGCAGTTTAACCCACTCCTACGAGCAGTACTTC. Its translation: CASSLTHSYEQYF.